This TCR beta chain was identified in a study of OX40 agonist ivuxolimab in advanced cancers. Germline loops: CDR1 MNHEY, CDR2 SMNVEV (reference sequence). CDR3 length: 13 amino acids. Deletions cut 5 bases from V and 6 bases from J, with 11 bases between. Using immunoSEQ multiplex PCR, the repertoire was profiled, and TCRdb retains in-frame clones only, with some absent. This sample yields 20,000 to 25,000 clones, of which 84% are seen a single time; around 14% belongs to the top ten. The sequence derives from an adult with an advanced solid tumor such as melanoma, head and neck, liver or kidney cancer. J is TRBJ1-5 and V is TRBV27; tentative D call: TRBD1 (5 bases). Sequences were derived from CD4+ or CD8+ T cells sorted from blood, sampled in a trial of the OX40 agonist ivuxolimab. This CDR3 is CASSEGGAQPQHF. DNA of the CDR3: TGTGCCAGCAGTGAAGGAGGGGCTCAGCCCCAGCATTTT.